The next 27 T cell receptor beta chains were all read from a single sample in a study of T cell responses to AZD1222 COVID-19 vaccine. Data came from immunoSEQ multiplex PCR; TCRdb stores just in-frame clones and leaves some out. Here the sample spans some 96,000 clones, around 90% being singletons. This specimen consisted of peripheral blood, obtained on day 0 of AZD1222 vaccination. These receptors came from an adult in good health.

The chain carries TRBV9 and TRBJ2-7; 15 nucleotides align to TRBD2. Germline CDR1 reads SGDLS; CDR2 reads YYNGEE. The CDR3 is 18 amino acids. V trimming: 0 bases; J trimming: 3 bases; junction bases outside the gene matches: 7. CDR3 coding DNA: TGTGCCAGCAGCGTAGCTGGGACTAGCGGGAGGAGAGGCTACGAGCAGTACTTC. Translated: CASSVAGTSGRRGYEQYF.

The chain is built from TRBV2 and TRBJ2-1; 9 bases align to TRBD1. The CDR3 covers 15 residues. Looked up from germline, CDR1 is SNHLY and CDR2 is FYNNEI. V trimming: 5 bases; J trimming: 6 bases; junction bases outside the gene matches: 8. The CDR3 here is CASSRPGTGFNEQFF. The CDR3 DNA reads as TGTGCCAGCAGTAGGCCCGGGACAGGGTTCAATGAGCAGTTCTTC.

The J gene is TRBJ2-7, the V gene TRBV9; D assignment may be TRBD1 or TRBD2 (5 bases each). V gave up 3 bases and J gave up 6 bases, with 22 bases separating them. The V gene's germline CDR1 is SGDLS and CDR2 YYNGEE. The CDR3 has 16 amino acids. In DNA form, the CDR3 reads TGTGCCAGCAGCGCCTCCGCCCATGGGACCACCCGCGAGCAGTACTTC. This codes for CASSASAHGTTREQYF.

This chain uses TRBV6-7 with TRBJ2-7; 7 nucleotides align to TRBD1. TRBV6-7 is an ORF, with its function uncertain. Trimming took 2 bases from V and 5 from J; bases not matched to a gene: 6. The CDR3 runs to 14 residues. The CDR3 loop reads CASSYPDRAHEQYF. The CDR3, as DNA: TGTGCCAGCAGTTACCCTGACAGGGCCCACGAGCAGTACTTC.

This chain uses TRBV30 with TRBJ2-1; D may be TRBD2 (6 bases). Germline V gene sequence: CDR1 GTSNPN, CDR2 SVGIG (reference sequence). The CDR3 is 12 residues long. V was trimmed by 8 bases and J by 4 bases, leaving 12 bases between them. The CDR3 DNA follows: TGTGCCACGAGAGGGAGGTACAATGAGCAGTTCTTC. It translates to CATRGRYNEQFF. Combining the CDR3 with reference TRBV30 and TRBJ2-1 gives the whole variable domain SQTIHQWPATLVQPVGSPLSLECTVEGTSNPNLYWYRQAAGRGLQLLFYSVGIGQISSEVPQNLSASRPQDRQFILSSKKLLLSDSGFYLCATRGRYNEQFFGPGTRLTVL.

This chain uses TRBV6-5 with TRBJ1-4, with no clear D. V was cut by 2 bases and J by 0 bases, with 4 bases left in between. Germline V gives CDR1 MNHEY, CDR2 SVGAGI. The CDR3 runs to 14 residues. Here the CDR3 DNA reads TGTGCCAGCAGTTACACACCAACTAATGAAAAACTGTTTTTT. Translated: CASSYTPTNEKLFF.

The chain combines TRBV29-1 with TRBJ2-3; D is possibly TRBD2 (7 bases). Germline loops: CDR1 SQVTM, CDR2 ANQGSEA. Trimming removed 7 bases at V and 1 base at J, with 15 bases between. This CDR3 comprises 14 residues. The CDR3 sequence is CSAPWGGGTDTQYF. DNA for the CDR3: TGCAGCGCCCCGTGGGGGGGCGGCACAGATACGCAGTATTTT.

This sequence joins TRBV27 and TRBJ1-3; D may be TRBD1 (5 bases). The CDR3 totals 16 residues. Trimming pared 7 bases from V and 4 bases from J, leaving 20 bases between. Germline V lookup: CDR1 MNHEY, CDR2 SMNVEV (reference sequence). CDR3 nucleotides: TGTGCCAGCACCTTAGGTCTAGGGACGACGGGAAACACCATATATTTT. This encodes CASTLGLGTTGNTIYF.

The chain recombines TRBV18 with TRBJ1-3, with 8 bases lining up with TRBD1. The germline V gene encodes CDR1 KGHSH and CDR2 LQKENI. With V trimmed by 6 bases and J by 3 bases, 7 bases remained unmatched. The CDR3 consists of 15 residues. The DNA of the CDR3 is TGTGCCAGCTCCAGGGGGCGAATTTTTGGAAACACCATATATTTT. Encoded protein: CASSRGRIFGNTIYF.

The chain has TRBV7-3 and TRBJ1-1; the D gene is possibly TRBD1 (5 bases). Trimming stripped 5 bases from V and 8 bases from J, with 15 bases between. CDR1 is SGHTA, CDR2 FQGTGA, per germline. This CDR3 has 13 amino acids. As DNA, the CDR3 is TGTGCCAGCAGCCCCCTGGGGGGATCCGAAGCTTTCTTT. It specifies CASSPLGGSEAFF.

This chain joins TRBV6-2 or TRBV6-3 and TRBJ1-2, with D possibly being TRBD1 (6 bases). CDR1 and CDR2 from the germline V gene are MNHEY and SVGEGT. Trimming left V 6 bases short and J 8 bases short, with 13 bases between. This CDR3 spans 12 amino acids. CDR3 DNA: TGTGCCAGCAGCGTCACAGGGTTGGGCTACACCTTC. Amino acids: CASSVTGLGYTF.

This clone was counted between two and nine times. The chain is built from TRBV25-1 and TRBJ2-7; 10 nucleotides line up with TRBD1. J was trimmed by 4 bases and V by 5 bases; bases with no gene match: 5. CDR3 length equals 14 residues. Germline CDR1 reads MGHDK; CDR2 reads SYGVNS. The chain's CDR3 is CASSRQGAEYEQYF. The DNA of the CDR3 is TGTGCCAGCAGTAGACAGGGGGCAGAATACGAGCAGTACTTC.

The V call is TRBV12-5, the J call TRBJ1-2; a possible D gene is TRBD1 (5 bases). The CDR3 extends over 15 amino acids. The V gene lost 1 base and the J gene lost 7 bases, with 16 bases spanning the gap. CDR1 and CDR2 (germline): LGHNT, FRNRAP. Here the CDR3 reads CASGLGASEGTGYTF. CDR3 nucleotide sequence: TGTGCTAGTGGTTTGGGAGCCTCGGAGGGGACTGGCTACACCTTC.

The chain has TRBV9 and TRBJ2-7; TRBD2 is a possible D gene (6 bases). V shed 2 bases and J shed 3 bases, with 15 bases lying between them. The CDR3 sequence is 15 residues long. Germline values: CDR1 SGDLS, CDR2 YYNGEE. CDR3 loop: CASSVNPGSGYEQYF. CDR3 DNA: TGTGCCAGCAGCGTTAACCCCGGTAGCGGCTACGAGCAGTACTTC.

CDR3 sequence: CASGGTTGFRELFF. The CDR3, as DNA: TGTGCCAGCGGGGGGACCACAGGGTTTAGGGAGCTGTTTTTT. The chain couples TRBV11-2 to TRBJ2-2; D could derive from TRBD1 or TRBD2 (6 bases each). V lost 8 bases and J 9 bases, leaving 19 bases between the germline ends. Germline assignment: CDR1 SGHAT and CDR2 FQNNGV. The CDR3 contains 14 residues. Looking up the rest from reference TRBV11-2 and TRBJ2-2 gives the full variable domain: EAGVAQSPRYKIIEKRQSVAFWCNPISGHATLYWYQQILGQGPKLLIQFQNNGVVDDSQLPKDRFSAERLKGVDSTLKIQPAKLEDSAVYLCASGGTTGFRELFFGEGSRLTVL.

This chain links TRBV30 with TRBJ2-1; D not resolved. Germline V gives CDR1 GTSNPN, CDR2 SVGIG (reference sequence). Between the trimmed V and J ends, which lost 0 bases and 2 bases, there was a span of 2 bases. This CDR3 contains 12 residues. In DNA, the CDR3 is TGTGCCTGGAGTGTAGCCTACAATGAGCAGTTCTTC. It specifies CAWSVAYNEQFF.

CDR3 residues: CASSYWRTTIYTEQYF. CDR3 in DNA: TGTGCCAGCAGTTACTGGAGGACAACAATCTATACGGAGCAGTACTTC. The V call is TRBV6-5, the J call TRBJ2-7; either TRBD1 or TRBD2 may fit D (5 bases each). V was shortened by 1 base and J by 7 bases, with 20 bases between the two germline ends. The germline V gene has CDR1 MNHEY and CDR2 SVGAGI. The CDR3 length is 16 residues.

DNA of the CDR3: TGTGCCACCAGCAGCCCAGACAGGGGGCAGAGTTCCGAGCAGTACTTC. Its translation: CATSSPDRGQSSEQYF. The chain joins TRBV15 to TRBJ2-7; TRBD1 aligns across 10 bases. V was pared by 3 bases and J by 6 bases, with 11 bases of the junction left unmatched. The V gene's germline CDR1 is LNHNV and CDR2 YYDKDF (reference sequence). The CDR3 has 16 amino acids.

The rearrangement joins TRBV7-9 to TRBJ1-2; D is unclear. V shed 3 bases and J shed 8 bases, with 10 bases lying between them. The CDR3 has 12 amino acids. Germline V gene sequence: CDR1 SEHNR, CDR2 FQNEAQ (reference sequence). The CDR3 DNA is TGTGCCAGCAGCTTGTACCACGGGGGCTACACCTTC. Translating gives CASSLYHGGYTF.

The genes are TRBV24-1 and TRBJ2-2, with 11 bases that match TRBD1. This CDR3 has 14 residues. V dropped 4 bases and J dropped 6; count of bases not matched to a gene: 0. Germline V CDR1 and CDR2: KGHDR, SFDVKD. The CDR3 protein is CATSEDRGPGELFF. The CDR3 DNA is TGTGCCACCAGTGAGGACAGGGGGCCCGGGGAGCTGTTTTTT.

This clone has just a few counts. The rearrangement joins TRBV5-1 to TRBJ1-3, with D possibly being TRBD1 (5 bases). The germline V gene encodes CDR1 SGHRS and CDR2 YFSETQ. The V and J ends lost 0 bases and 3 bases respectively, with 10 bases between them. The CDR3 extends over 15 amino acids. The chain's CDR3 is CASSLESGNGNTIYF. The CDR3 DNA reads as TGCGCCAGCAGCTTGGAGTCAGGGAATGGAAACACCATATATTTT.

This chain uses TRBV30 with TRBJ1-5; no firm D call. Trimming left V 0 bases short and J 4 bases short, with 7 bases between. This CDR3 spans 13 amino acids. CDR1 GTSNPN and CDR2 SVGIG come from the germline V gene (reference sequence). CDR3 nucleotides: TGTGCCTGGAGTGTCACTCATAATCAGCCCCAGCATTTT. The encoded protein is CAWSVTHNQPQHF.

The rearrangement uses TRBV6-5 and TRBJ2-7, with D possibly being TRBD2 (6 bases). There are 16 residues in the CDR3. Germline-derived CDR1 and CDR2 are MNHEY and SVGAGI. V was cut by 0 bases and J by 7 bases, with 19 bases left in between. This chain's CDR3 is CASSYSNVGLSTEQYF. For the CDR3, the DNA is TGTGCCAGCAGTTACTCGAATGTGGGACTGTCCACGGAGCAGTACTTC.

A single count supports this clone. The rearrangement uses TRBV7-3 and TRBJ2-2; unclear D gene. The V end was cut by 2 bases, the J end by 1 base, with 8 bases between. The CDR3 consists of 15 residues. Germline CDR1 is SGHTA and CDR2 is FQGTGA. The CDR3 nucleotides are TGTGCCAGCAGCTTAGAATCTGTGAACACCGGGGAGCTGTTTTTT. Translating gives CASSLESVNTGELFF.

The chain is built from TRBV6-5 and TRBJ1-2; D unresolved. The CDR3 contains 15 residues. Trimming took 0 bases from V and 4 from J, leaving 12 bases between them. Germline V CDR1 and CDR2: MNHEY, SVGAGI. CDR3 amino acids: CASSYSRQEFYGYTF. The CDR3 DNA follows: TGTGCCAGCAGTTACTCGAGGCAGGAATTCTATGGCTACACCTTC.

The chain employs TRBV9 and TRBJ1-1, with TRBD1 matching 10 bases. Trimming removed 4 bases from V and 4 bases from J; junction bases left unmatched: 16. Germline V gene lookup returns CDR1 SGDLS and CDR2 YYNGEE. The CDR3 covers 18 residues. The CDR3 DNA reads TGTGCCAGCAGCACCCGAGGGGGACAGGGGCAGTCGGGCACTGAAGCTTTCTTT. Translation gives CASSTRGGQGQSGTEAFF.

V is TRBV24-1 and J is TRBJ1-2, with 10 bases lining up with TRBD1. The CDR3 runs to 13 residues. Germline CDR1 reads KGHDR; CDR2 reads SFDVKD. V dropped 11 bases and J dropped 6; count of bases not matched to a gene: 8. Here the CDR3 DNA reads TGTGCCATCTCGAGGGGACAGGGGCATGGCTACACCTTC. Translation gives CAISRGQGHGYTF.